The 25 T cell receptor beta chains presented below share a single source sample, sequenced in a study of regulatory T cells in long-lasting Graves disease. Time point specified: newly diagnosed GD, antithyroid drugs for less than 3 months. PBMC RNA was the source of the TCR library. Building of the TCR beta libraries involved iRepertoire HTBI primers and Arm-PCR of CDR3 regions. Using its own MiXCR run on the multiplex PCR reads, TCRdb lists one record per CDR3 protein. Among some 490,000 distinct CDR3 sequences listed, 12% were seen once. In addition, the sample was reused for a study of T cells in Graves' hyperthyroidism and ophthalmopathy.

The sequences come from peripheral blood mononuclear cells (PBMCs), collected at new diagnosis, from a patient treated with antithyroid drugs. Receptor source: a woman between 25 and 40 years old with Graves disease.

This clonotype appeared many times. This chain links TRBV30 with TRBJ2-3, with TRBD2 matching 7 bases. J lost 4 bases, V lost 0 bases, and 4 bases had no gene match. This CDR3 has 14 amino acids. Germline V gene sequence: CDR1 GTSNPN, CDR2 SVGIG (reference sequence). Here the CDR3 reads CAWSVLARSDTQYF. The CDR3 region has the DNA TGTGCCTGGAGTGTACTAGCGAGATCAGATACGCAGTATTTT.

A few counts support this clonotype. The rearrangement links TRBV29-1 to TRBJ1-5; no definite D call. The length of the CDR3 is 12 residues. The germline V gene encodes CDR1 SQVTM and CDR2 ANQGSEA. V dropped 4 bases and J dropped 1 base, with 5 bases sitting between them. In nucleotides, the CDR3 is TGCAGCGTTGCGGACAGCAATCAGCCCCAGCATTTT. It yields the protein CSVADSNQPQHF.

Only a few counts were recorded for this clonotype. CDR3 sequence reads: CASSLIRAGNTIYF. The CDR3 DNA reads as TGTGCCAGCAGCTTAATTCGAGCTGGAAACACCATATATTTT. V is TRBV7-8 and J is TRBJ1-3; D unclear. The CDR3 sequence is 14 residues long. Trimming cost V 2 bases and J 2 bases, with 7 bases left between them. CDR1 and CDR2 from the germline V gene are SGHVS and FQNEAQ. The complete variable domain, with remaining parts taken from reference TRBV7-8 and TRBJ1-3, reads GAGVSQSPRYKVAKRGQDVALRCDPISGHVSLFWYQQALGQGPEFLTYFQNEAQLDKSGLPSDRFFAERPEGSVSTLKIQRTQQEDSAVYLCASSLIRAGNTIYFGEGSWLTVV.

The chain carries TRBV7-2 and TRBJ2-7, with TRBD2 matching 15 bases. V shed 5 bases, J shed 7 bases, and the junction held 6 bases outside the gene matches. CDR1 is SGHTA, CDR2 FQGNSA, per germline. CDR3 size: 15 residues. As DNA, the CDR3 is TGTGCCAGCAGCCGGAGGGGACTAGCGGGAGGAGAGCAGTACTTC. This gives the protein CASSRRGLAGGEQYF.

Many counts were recorded for this clonotype. The J gene is TRBJ2-7, the V gene TRBV3-1; D is possibly TRBD1 or TRBD2 (5 bases each). V was pared by 3 bases and J by 1 base, with 16 bases between. There are 16 residues in the CDR3. CDR1 is LGHDT, CDR2 YNNKEL, per germline (reference sequence). CDR3 sequence reads: CASSQKKWGISYEQYF. CDR3 sequence (DNA): TGTGCCAGCAGCCAGAAGAAGTGGGGGATATCCTACGAGCAGTACTTC.

This clonotype has a count of ten or more. The chain combines TRBV28 with TRBJ1-3; the match to TRBD1 covers 9 bases. V dropped 4 bases and J dropped 4; count of bases not matched to a gene: 5. Germline V CDR1 and CDR2: MDHEN, SYDVKM. This CDR3 is built from 15 residues. CDR3 loop: CASSSQGAGGNTIYF. In DNA form, the CDR3 reads TGTGCCAGCAGTTCACAGGGGGCTGGAGGAAACACCATATATTTT. Full variable domain (rest looked up from reference TRBV28 and TRBJ1-3): DVKVTQSSRYLVKRTGEKVFLECVQDMDHENMFWYRQDPGLGLRLIYFSYDVKMKEKGDIPEGYSVSREKKERFSLILESASTNQTSMYLCASSSQGAGGNTIYFGEGSWLTVV.

For this clonotype: This may arise from a read error, as a much more abundant clone is one base away. The chain joins TRBV10-3 to TRBJ2-7; TRBD2 matches at 10 bases. Germline assignment: CDR1 ENHRY and CDR2 SYGVKD. CDR3 length: 16 amino acids. V shed 6 bases, J shed 9 bases, and the junction held 17 bases outside the gene matches. Written as DNA, the CDR3 is TGTGCCATCAGGCCGGGACTAGCGAGCTACCTGGGGGGGCAGTACTTC. Its protein is CAIRPGLASYLGGQYF.

This clonotype has at least ten counts. The rearrangement joins TRBV27 to TRBJ1-1; D remains ambiguous. The CDR3 has 14 amino acids. The V gene lost 6 bases and the J gene lost 1 base, with 12 bases spanning the gap. Germline values: CDR1 MNHEY, CDR2 SMNVEV (reference sequence). In DNA, the CDR3 is TGTGCCAGCAGGCGGCTGAGACAGAACACTGAAGCTTTCTTT. Its protein is CASRRLRQNTEAFF.

This clonotype occurred many times. The gene calls are TRBV4-3 and TRBJ1-1; perhaps TRBD1 as D (5 bases). The CDR3 totals 14 residues. V lost 1 base and J lost 0, with 6 bases in between. Germline V gene lookup returns CDR1 LGHNA and CDR2 YSLEER. The CDR3 protein is CASSQGQLNTEAFF. The CDR3 region has the DNA TGCGCCAGCAGCCAAGGACAGCTGAACACTGAAGCTTTCTTT.

Note on this clonotype: A much bigger clone sits one base away, suggesting this may be a read error. The missing conserved phenylalanine or tryptophan at the end of this CDR3 makes a read error likely. The chain links TRBV11-3 to TRBJ1-1, with no clear D. V gave up 1 base and J gave up 2 bases, with 8 bases separating them. The CDR3 is 14 amino acids. Germline CDR1 is SGHNT and CDR2 is YENEEA. The CDR3 is CASSLGRTNTEAFV. The CDR3, as DNA: TGTGCCAGCAGCTTAGGCAGGACCAACACTGAAGCTTTCGTT.

The sample holds many counts of this clonotype. The chain couples TRBV28 to TRBJ1-5, with D tentatively TRBD1 (5 bases). Deletions cut 8 bases from V and 5 bases from J, with 16 bases between. Germline V gene sequence: CDR1 MDHEN, CDR2 SYDVKM. This CDR3 contains 14 residues. The CDR3 spells CASGLTGGDQPQHF. The CDR3 DNA reads TGTGCCAGCGGTCTCACTGGGGGGGATCAGCCCCAGCATTTT.

This clonotype was detected ten times or more. The J gene is TRBJ1-4, the V gene TRBV20-1; 9 nucleotides align to TRBD1. V was pared by 0 bases and J by 6 bases, with 11 bases of the junction left unmatched. The CDR3 extends over 17 amino acids. The germline V gene has CDR1 DFQATT and CDR2 SNEGSKA (reference sequence). The CDR3 spells CSARDLGVGQGYEKLFF. The CDR3 nucleotides read TGCAGTGCTAGAGATCTAGGAGTGGGACAGGGTTATGAAAAACTGTTTTTT.

This clonotype has a count of ten or more. This chain connects TRBV5-1 to TRBJ2-5, with 13 bases lining up with TRBD2. Germline values: CDR1 SGHRS, CDR2 YFSETQ. V dropped 0 bases and J dropped 3; count of bases not matched to a gene: 5. The CDR3 has 17 amino acids. The CDR3 region is CASSLAGTSGAKETQYF. Here the CDR3 DNA reads TGCGCCAGCAGCTTGGCTGGGACTAGCGGGGCGAAAGAGACCCAGTACTTC.

This clonotype showed up many times. The gene calls are TRBV25-1 and TRBJ2-7, with 12 bases fitting TRBD2. V lost 4 bases, J lost 2 bases, and 3 bases stayed unmatched. Germline CDR1 is MGHDK and CDR2 is SYGVNS. The CDR3 totals 15 residues. CDR3 protein: CASSGRLAGAYEQYF. In DNA form, the CDR3 reads TGTGCCAGCAGTGGACGACTAGCGGGAGCCTACGAGCAGTACTTC.

As to this clonotype: A clone one base away is much larger, so this may be a read error. Lacking the conserved final phenylalanine or tryptophan, this CDR3 likely reflects a read error. The V and J genes are TRBV27 and TRBJ2-7; either TRBD1 or TRBD2 may fit D (5 bases each). CDR3 length: 14 residues. CDR1 and CDR2 (germline): MNHEY, SMNVEV (reference sequence). Trimming stripped 4 bases from V and 2 bases from J, with 12 bases between. The CDR3, as DNA: TGTGCCAGCAGTTCCCTGGGGACCACCTACGAGCAGTACCTC. Translation gives CASSSLGTTYEQYL.

This clonotype was counted ten times or more. V usage is TRBV4-3 and J usage is TRBJ2-7; no clear D. CDR1 is LGHNA and CDR2 is YSLEER in the germline V gene. The V end lost 0 bases, the J end lost 2 bases, and 11 bases lay between the germline ends. The CDR3 is 15 residues long. Here the CDR3 reads CASSQDDLKPYEQYF. The CDR3 DNA sequence: TGCGCCAGCAGCCAAGATGACCTGAAGCCCTACGAGCAGTACTTC.

The sample holds a few counts of this clonotype. One end of the junction does not line up with germline, which may come from a read error. V usage is TRBV24-1 and J usage is TRBJ2-3; D is unresolved. The CDR3 sequence is 11 residues long. Germline V CDR1 and CDR2: KGHDR, SFDVKD. CDR3 DNA: TGTGCCACCGGTGATGGGGATACGCAGTATTTT. Protein product: CATGDGDTQYF.

This clonotype was recorded many times. The chain links TRBV9 to TRBJ2-5; a weak D match, TRBD2 (6 bases). V shed 4 bases and J shed 3 bases, with 13 bases lying between them. From germline, CDR1 is SGDLS and CDR2 YYNGEE. The CDR3 runs to 14 residues. CDR3 sequence (DNA): TGTGCCAGCAGCTTCGGGACTTCGGAAGAGACCCAGTACTTC. As protein: CASSFGTSEETQYF.

Ten or more counts support this clonotype. The chain carries TRBV15 and TRBJ2-1; tentatively, D is TRBD1 (6 bases). Looked up from germline, CDR1 is LNHNV and CDR2 is YYDKDF (reference sequence). This CDR3 has 14 residues. V dropped 6 bases and J dropped 9 bases, with 18 bases sitting between them. The CDR3 nucleotides read TGTGCCACCAGTCCCCACAGGGTATTTGGTGAGCAGTTCTTC. The encoded protein is CATSPHRVFGEQFF.

The rearrangement uses TRBV25-1 and TRBJ2-3; 7 nucleotides match TRBD1. Germline assignment: CDR1 MGHDK and CDR2 SYGVNS. This CDR3 comprises 13 residues. V lost 8 bases and J lost 4; bases outside the gene matches: 6. CDR3 amino acids: CASGGQLADTQYF. The CDR3 DNA follows: TGTGCCAGCGGGGGACAGCTTGCAGATACGCAGTATTTT.

This clonotype has ten or more counts. The rearrangement joins TRBV11-3 to TRBJ2-3; possibly TRBD1 for D (6 bases). V was cut by 0 bases and J by 2 bases, with 15 bases left in between. The germline CDR1 and CDR2 sequences are SGHNT and YENEEA. CDR3 size: 17 residues. The CDR3 here is CASSLDGWDTTTDTQYF. For the CDR3, the DNA is TGTGCCAGCAGCTTAGATGGGTGGGACACAACCACAGATACGCAGTATTTT.

The V and J genes are TRBV28 and TRBJ1-5; a weak D match, TRBD1 (6 bases). The V gene's germline CDR1 is MDHEN and CDR2 SYDVKM. The CDR3 runs to 20 residues. Trimming stripped 5 bases from V and 3 bases from J, with 29 bases between. CDR3 sequence: CASSPWATGGYLGSNQPQHF. CDR3 DNA sequence: TGTGCCAGCAGTCCCTGGGCGACAGGCGGGTATTTGGGGTCCAATCAGCCCCAGCATTTT.

The CDR3 reads CASRPDTINNQPQHF. CDR3 DNA: TGTGCCAGCAGACCCGATACGATTAACAATCAGCCCCAGCATTTT. The chain uses TRBV6-1 and TRBJ1-5; D gene unclear. Germline V gives CDR1 MNHNS, CDR2 SASEGT. Trimming stripped 6 bases from V and 3 bases from J, with 15 bases between. The CDR3 has 15 amino acids.

This clonotype occurred many times. The chain uses TRBV20-1 and TRBJ2-7; D assignment may be TRBD1 or TRBD2 (5 bases each). V was shortened by 1 base and J by 4 bases, with 11 bases between the two germline ends. The germline CDR1 and CDR2 sequences are DFQATT and SNEGSKA (reference sequence). The CDR3 covers 13 residues. The CDR3 here is CSARVGTRYEQYF. The CDR3 DNA is TGCAGTGCTAGAGTCGGGACGCGTTACGAGCAGTACTTC.

Concerning this clonotype itself: The germline gene is not matched at one end of the junction; a read error may be the cause. V is TRBV4-3 and J is TRBJ2-1, with 12 bases lining up with TRBD2. Germline CDR1 is LGHNA and CDR2 is YSLEER. CDR3 length: 18 amino acids. This CDR3 reads CARSQERGLAGTYNEQFF. In DNA, the CDR3 is TGCGCCCGCAGCCAAGAGCGAGGACTAGCGGGAACCTACAATGAGCAGTTCTTC.